Listed here are 8 T cell receptor beta chains from one sample, sequenced in a study of cytomegalovirus exposure and HLA in healthy donors. PCR amplification relied on 60 Vbeta primers (plus 13 Jbeta primers). Data came from immunoSEQ multiplex PCR; TCRdb stores just in-frame clones and leaves some out. Altogether 160,000 or so clones are present, around four fifths being singletons, with the ten largest covering about 1.5%. Sample: PBMCs. These receptors were taken from a male donor in good health and CMV-seronegative.

The V call is TRBV5-4, the J call TRBJ1-6; D is unresolved. This CDR3 is built from 14 residues. Trimming pared 4 bases from V and 7 bases from J, leaving 12 bases between. Germline CDR1 SGHNT, CDR2 YYREEE (reference sequence). DNA of the CDR3: TGTGCCAGCAGCACGGGATTGGGGAATTCACCCCTCCACTTT. As protein: CASSTGLGNSPLHF. Variable domain in full (rest from reference TRBV5-4 and TRBJ1-6): ETGVTQSPTHLIKTRGQQVTLRCSSQSGHNTVSWYQQALGQGPQFIFQYYREEENGRGNFPPRFSGLQFPNYSSELNVNALELDDSALYLCASSTGLGNSPLHFGNGTRLTVT.

CDR3 in DNA: TGTGCCAGCAGTGAACAAACAGGGGCAGGCTCTGGAAACACCATATATTTT. This gives the protein CASSEQTGAGSGNTIYF. This chain uses TRBV6-1 with TRBJ1-3, with 7 positions matching TRBD1. The CDR3 spans 17 residues. V lost 2 bases, J lost 0 bases, and 7 bases stayed unmatched. CDR1 and CDR2 (germline): MNHNS, SASEGT.

This clone was detected once. The chain couples TRBV18 to TRBJ1-1, with D maybe TRBD1 (5 bases). Germline lookup yields CDR1 KGHSH and CDR2 LQKENI. The length of the CDR3 is 13 residues. V lost 7 bases, J lost 1 base, and 10 bases lay in between. This CDR3 is CASLQDQNTEAFF. In DNA, the CDR3 is TGTGCCAGCTTACAGGACCAGAACACTGAAGCTTTCTTT.

V and J are TRBV6-1 and TRBJ2-7; TRBD2 aligns across 15 bases. The CDR3 runs 14 residues. Germline CDR1 MNHNS, CDR2 SASEGT. Trimming at V came to 6 bases and at J to 6 bases, leaving 3 bases not matched to a gene. The CDR3: CASSRTSGGAEQYF. The CDR3 DNA sequence: TGTGCCAGCAGCCGGACTAGCGGGGGGGCCGAGCAGTACTTC.

The chain has TRBV5-1 and TRBJ2-7; maybe TRBD1 (5 bases). Trimming left V 0 bases short and J 1 base short, with 11 bases between. The CDR3 is made up of 15 amino acids. Germline values: CDR1 SGHRS, CDR2 YFSETQ. The CDR3: CASSLGTTASYEQYF. CDR3 in DNA: TGCGCCAGCAGCTTGGGCACGACAGCTTCCTACGAGCAGTACTTC.

V usage is TRBV9 and J usage is TRBJ2-1, with 7 bases lining up with TRBD2. Germline trimming cut 0 bases from V and 7 bases from J; bases unmatched to any gene: 10. Germline V gene lookup returns CDR1 SGDLS and CDR2 YYNGEE. The CDR3 consists of 16 residues. CDR3 loop: CASSVDRGLVGNEQFF. The DNA for the CDR3 is TGTGCCAGCAGCGTAGATCGAGGACTAGTGGGGAATGAGCAGTTCTTC. The entire variable domain, with the rest obtained from reference TRBV9 and TRBJ2-1, is as follows: DSGVTQTPKHLITATGQRVTLRCSPRSGDLSVYWYQQSLDQGLQFLIQYYNGEERAKGNILERFSAQQFPDLHSELNLSSLELGDSALYFCASSVDRGLVGNEQFFGPGTRLTVL.

This chain links TRBV6-5 with TRBJ2-1, with D possibly being TRBD2 (6 bases). This CDR3 has 15 residues. V lost 2 bases and J 8 bases, leaving 16 bases between the germline ends. Germline-derived CDR1 and CDR2 are MNHEY and SVGAGI. The CDR3 region has the DNA TGTGCCAGCAGTTACGCCCCGGAGGGAATCGATGAGCAGTTCTTC. It specifies CASSYAPEGIDEQFF.

This rearrangement joins TRBV5-4 to TRBJ2-3; the match to TRBD2 covers 10 bases. In germline, CDR1 is SGHNT, CDR2 YYREEE (reference sequence). The CDR3 consists of 15 residues. J gave up 2 bases and V 5 bases, and 5 bases lay outside the gene matches. The CDR3 region has the DNA TGTGCCAGCAGACCTAGCGGGGGCTACACAGATACGCAGTATTTT. Translated, it gives CASRPSGGYTDTQYF.